This is a list of T cell receptor beta chains from one sample in a study of T cell repertoires in cytomegalovirus infection. TCRdb re-derived calls from the reads in MiXCR, one entry per CDR3 protein. This table has approximately 320,000 distinct CDR3 sequences, 8% to 10% appearing once. The specimen sequenced was PBMCs. The receptors derive from a human donor in good health (CMV status not recorded). Some clones in this sample may be carry-over from other donors' samples. Each CDR3 is given with its conserved first and last residue. A D gene is named only where the DNA matches it firmly. Only part of the rows carry a size: once, few, many, or a class if the clone is expanded.

>TRBV7-3|TRBD1|TRBJ1-1|many
TGTGCCAGCAGCTTAAAGCCCTCGACAGGGCCCACTGAAGCTTTCTTT
CASSLKPSTGPTEAFF
>TRBV5-8|.|TRBJ2-2|many
TGTGCCAGCAGCTTAAGAGATGAGACCGGGGAGCTGTTTTTT
CASSLRDETGELFF
>TRBV5-6|TRBD2|TRBJ2-5|.
TGTGCCAGCAGTCAACGCGGGGGGGACGCATCAGAGACCCAGTACTTC
CASSQRGGDASETQYF
>TRBV7-2|.|TRBJ2-3|few
TGTGCCAGCAGCTCCACCCCCGTGGCAGATACGCAGTATTTT
CASSSTPVADTQYF
>TRBV7-6|TRBD1|TRBJ1-1|few
TGTGCCAGCAGCCTGACAGGGTCGAACACTGAAGCTTTCTTT
CASSLTGSNTEAFF
>TRBV28|.|TRBJ1-6|many
TGTGCCAGCAGCGAAGGGGCAGGAAGTTCACCCCTCCACTTT
CASSEGAGSSPLHF
>TRBV7-9|TRBD2|TRBJ2-3|.
TGTGCCAGCAGCTCCCCCAGCGGGGGGTTGACAGATACGCAGTATTTT
CASSSPSGGLTDTQYF
>TRBV5-1|.|TRBJ2-6|once
TGCGCCAGCAGCCCGTCGGGGACTGGGGCCAACGTCCTGACTTTC
CASSPSGTGANVLTF
>TRBV2|TRBD1|TRBJ1-6|few
TGTGCCAGCAGGGACAGGGGGCTTATGATGTATAATTCACCCCTCCACTTT
CASRDRGLMMYNSPLHF
>TRBV4-1|.|TRBJ1-1|few
TGCGCCAGCAGCCAAGCGAAGGACTTGAACACTGAAGCTTTCTTT
CASSQAKDLNTEAFF
>TRBV29-1|TRBD2|TRBJ2-5|few
TGCAGCGTTGTGCTAGCGGGAGGTCAAGAGACCCAGTACTTC
CSVVLAGGQETQYF
>TRBV7-8|.|TRBJ1-3|many
TGTGCCAGCAGCACAGGCCGGGCGGATGATGGAAACACCATATATTTT
CASSTGRADDGNTIYF
>TRBV12-3/TRBV12-4|.|TRBJ2-1|many
TGTGCCAGCAGCCGGGTCCTAAACAGGGTCAGGGAGCAGTTCTTC
CASSRVLNRVREQFF
>TRBV7-2|.|TRBJ2-7|.
TGTGCCAGCAGCTTACAGGGTGGCCCCTACGAGCAGTACTTC
CASSLQGGPYEQYF
>TRBV5-6|.|TRBJ2-7|.
TGTGCCAGCAGCTTTGGAATGGACGAGCAGTACTTC
CASSFGMDEQYF
>TRBV5-4|.|TRBJ1-6|.
TGTGCCAGCAGCCATCCCGGACGGCCCAATTCACCCCTCCACTTT
CASSHPGRPNSPLHF
>TRBV7-9|.|TRBJ2-5|few
TGTGCCAGCAGCTTGACCCGGGACCCGGAGGGAGAGACCCAGTACTTC
CASSLTRDPEGETQYF
>TRBV27|.|TRBJ2-1|.
TGTGCCAGCAGTTTATCGAACGGGGAGCAGTTCTTC
CASSLSNGEQFF
>TRBV28|TRBD2|TRBJ2-7|many
TGTGCCAGCAGTTTAGGCGGGACTAGCGGATACGAGCAGTACTTC
CASSLGGTSGYEQYF
>TRBV15|TRBD1|TRBJ2-7|many
TGTGCCACCAGCAGATTCCAACAGGGGCCGACCTACGAGCAGTACTTC
CATSRFQQGPTYEQYF
>TRBV15|.|TRBJ2-7|.
TGTGCCACCGCTCCCCCAGGGTCCGTGACGTACGAGCAGTACTTC
CATAPPGSVTYEQYF
>TRBV20-1|TRBD1|TRBJ1-2|few
TGCAGTGCTAGACTTACGGGACAGAATAACTATGGCTACACCTTC
CSARLTGQNNYGYTF
>TRBV6-2/TRBV6-3|.|TRBJ2-3|.
TGTGCCAGCAGAGTCGATGCCCCTTCCACAGATACGCAGTATTTT
CASRVDAPSTDTQYF
>TRBV7-4|.|TRBJ2-1|.
TGTGCCAGCGCCTTGGGGGGTCCCGCTAATGAGCAGTTCTTC
CASALGGPANEQFF
>TRBV2|.|TRBJ1-5|many
TGTGCCAGCAGTGGGGGGACTGCAAGCAATCAGCCCCAGCATTTT
CASSGGTASNQPQHF
>TRBV18|.|TRBJ2-7|once
TGTGCCAGCTCACCGAGAACACCTCGCTACGAGCAGTACTTC
CASSPRTPRYEQYF
>TRBV7-2|.|TRBJ2-5|many
TGTGCCAGCAGCTTTGGGAACCGTAAGACCCAGTACTTC
CASSFGNRKTQYF
>TRBV7-2|TRBD1|TRBJ1-1|few
TGTGCCAGCAGCTTCAGGGGACAGGGGATAGGTGCTTTCTTT
CASSFRGQGIGAFF
>TRBV7-2|.|TRBJ2-2|few
TGTGCCAGCAGCTTAGACGGGGGAGGCCCCGGGGAGCTGTTTTTT
CASSLDGGGPGELFF
>TRBV6-6|.|TRBJ2-6|.
TGTGCCAGCAGGCGGACAGGGAGGGCTTCTGGGGCCAACGTCCTGACTTTC
CASRRTGRASGANVLTF
>TRBV7-9|TRBD1|TRBJ2-7|.
TGTGCCAGCAGGGGGACAGCTAGCTCCTACGAGCAGTACTTC
CASRGTASSYEQYF
>TRBV10-3|TRBD2|TRBJ2-5|many
TGTGCCATCAGTGCCGGGACTAACCAAGAGACCCAGTACTTC
CAISAGTNQETQYF
>TRBV7-2|.|TRBJ1-1|many
TGTGCCAGCAGCTTACACGGGTCGCTGAACACTGAAGCTTTCTTT
CASSLHGSLNTEAFF